These T cell receptor beta chains were read from a single sample in a study of T cell responses to AZD1222 COVID-19 vaccine. Sequencing was performed with immunoSEQ multiplex PCR; in TCRdb, only in-frame clones are kept and a portion is missing. The sample holds about 120,000 clones; more than 75% are singletons and the top ten take around 7.7%. The source material was peripheral blood, sampled on day 0 of AZD1222 vaccination. The receptors stem from an adult in good health. CDR3s include the opening cysteine and the closing phenylalanine or tryptophan. A D gene is named only where the DNA matches it firmly. Some rows have no size entry. The others give once, few or many, or a class for an expanded clone.

TRBJ2-7	TRBV7-2	NA	NA	CASSQTDWGPYEQYF	TGTGCCAGCAGCCAGACAGATTGGGGGCCCTACGAGCAGTACTTC
TRBJ2-1	TRBV7-2	NA	NA	CASSPQPGSYNEQFF	TGTGCCAGCAGCCCCCAACCGGGCTCCTACAATGAGCAGTTCTTC
TRBJ2-7	TRBV5-1	NA	TRBD1	CASSFATGDEQYF	TGCGCCAGCAGCTTCGCTACAGGGGACGAGCAGTACTTC
TRBJ2-2	TRBV19	once	TRBD2	CASSYGGLSGRANTGELFF	TGTGCCAGTAGTTACGGCGGACTTAGCGGGAGGGCCAACACCGGGGAGCTGTTTTTT
TRBJ2-3	TRBV5-5	NA	TRBD2	CASSLEAGDSDTQYF	TGTGCCAGCAGCTTGGAAGCGGGAGACTCAGATACGCAGTATTTT
TRBJ2-7	TRBV3-1/TRBV3-2	many	TRBD2	CASSPWTSGASYEQYF	TGTGCCAGCAGCCCCTGGACTAGCGGGGCGTCCTACGAGCAGTACTTC
TRBJ2-1	TRBV7-6	few	TRBD2	CASSVSGESSYNEQFF	TGTGCCAGCAGCGTTAGCGGGGAGAGCTCCTACAATGAGCAGTTCTTC
TRBJ2-7	TRBV5-1	few	TRBD2	CATSPSGISYEQYF	TGCGCCACCTCCCCTAGCGGGATTTCCTACGAGCAGTACTTC
TRBJ2-1	TRBV7-2	NA	TRBD1	CASSLKGGTGINEQFF	TGTGCCAGCAGCTTAAAGGGGGGGACAGGGATTAATGAGCAGTTCTTC
TRBJ1-2	TRBV30	NA	NA	CACLTLNYGYTF	TGTGCCTGCCTGACTCTTAACTATGGCTACACCTTC
TRBJ1-1	TRBV7-2	NA	TRBD1	CASSNDRGAFF	TGTGCCAGCAGCAACGACAGGGGGGCTTTCTTT
TRBJ2-1	TRBV7-8	NA	TRBD2	CASSLARRGGSWRNEQFF	TGTGCCAGCAGCTTAGCCCGGAGGGGCGGGAGTTGGAGAAATGAGCAGTTCTTC
TRBJ2-1	TRBV6-5	NA	TRBD1	CASSYSVTGLDNEQFF	TGTGCCAGCAGTTACTCAGTGACAGGGTTGGACAATGAGCAGTTCTTC
TRBJ2-7	TRBV3-1/TRBV3-2	NA	NA	CASSPTSFYEQYF	TGTGCCAGCAGCCCTACCTCCTTCTACGAGCAGTACTTC
TRBJ2-1	TRBV24-1	NA	NA	CATSDYQGNEQFF	TGTGCCACCAGTGATTATCAGGGCAATGAGCAGTTCTTC
TRBJ1-1	TRBV2	NA	NA	CASSDGLNTEAFF	TGTGCCAGCAGCGACGGGCTGAACACTGAAGCTTTCTTT
TRBJ2-1	TRBV9	NA	TRBD2	CASSGPPGRALGEQFF	TGTGCCAGCAGCGGGCCCCCAGGGAGGGCCCTTGGTGAGCAGTTCTTC
TRBJ2-2	TRBV11-3	NA	TRBD2	CASSLGLAATGELFF	TGTGCCAGCAGCTTAGGGCTAGCGGCCACCGGGGAGCTGTTTTTT
TRBJ2-3	TRBV6-5	NA	NA	CASSRQRDTQYF	TGTGCCAGCAGTCGACAGAGAGATACGCAGTATTTT
TRBJ1-2	TRBV5-6	NA	TRBD1	CASSLGTGGRLWGYTF	TGTGCCAGCAGCTTGGGGACAGGGGGCCGCTTATGGGGCTACACCTTC
TRBJ2-7	TRBV28	NA	TRBD1	CASSVYRGFYEQYF	TGTGCCAGCAGTGTTTACAGGGGTTTCTACGAGCAGTACTTC
TRBJ2-2	TRBV5-1	NA	NA	CASSLVVGPGELFF	TGCGCCAGCAGCTTGGTGGTGGGGCCCGGGGAGCTGTTTTTT
TRBJ2-3	TRBV7-9	once	NA	CASRGADTQYF	TGTGCCAGCAGGGGAGCAGATACGCAGTATTTT
TRBJ2-5	TRBV5-1	NA	NA	CASSPNSLGMGETQYF	TGCGCCAGCAGCCCGAACTCCCTCGGCATGGGGGAGACCCAGTACTTC
TRBJ2-1	TRBV6-5	NA	NA	CASSYSQEYNEQFF	TGTGCCAGCAGTTACTCACAGGAGTACAATGAGCAGTTCTTC
TRBJ1-3	TRBV12-3/TRBV12-4	NA	NA	CASSLSGNTIYF	TGTGCCAGCAGTTTATCTGGAAACACCATATATTTT
TRBJ1-4	TRBV7-9	NA	NA	CASRPPGRAAEKLFF	TGTGCCAGCAGGCCCCCGGGTAGAGCGGCAGAAAAACTGTTTTTT